This record looks at one T cell receptor beta chain sequence and its context. CDR1 is SGHDT and CDR2 is YYEEEE in the germline V gene. The CDR3 extends over 14 amino acids. Trimming removed 5 bases at V and 3 bases at J, with 14 bases between. These data are taken from a study of response to subunit inactivated influenza vaccine. TCRdb fed the RT-PCR reads into MiXCR, producing one record per CDR3 protein. The sample lists some 500,000 distinct CDR3 sequences; 16% were seen once. Sequences were derived from CD4+ T cells sorted from PBMCs, sampled around 2 years after vaccination. The sequence came from a man aged 45 to 75 who received an inactivated influenza vaccine. The V call is TRBV5-6, the J call TRBJ2-5; the D call may be TRBD1 or TRBD2 (5 bases each). This chain's CDR3 is CASSRLQEEETQYF. In DNA, the CDR3 is TGTGCCAGCAGTCGGCTACAGGAGGAAGAGACCCAGTACTTC.